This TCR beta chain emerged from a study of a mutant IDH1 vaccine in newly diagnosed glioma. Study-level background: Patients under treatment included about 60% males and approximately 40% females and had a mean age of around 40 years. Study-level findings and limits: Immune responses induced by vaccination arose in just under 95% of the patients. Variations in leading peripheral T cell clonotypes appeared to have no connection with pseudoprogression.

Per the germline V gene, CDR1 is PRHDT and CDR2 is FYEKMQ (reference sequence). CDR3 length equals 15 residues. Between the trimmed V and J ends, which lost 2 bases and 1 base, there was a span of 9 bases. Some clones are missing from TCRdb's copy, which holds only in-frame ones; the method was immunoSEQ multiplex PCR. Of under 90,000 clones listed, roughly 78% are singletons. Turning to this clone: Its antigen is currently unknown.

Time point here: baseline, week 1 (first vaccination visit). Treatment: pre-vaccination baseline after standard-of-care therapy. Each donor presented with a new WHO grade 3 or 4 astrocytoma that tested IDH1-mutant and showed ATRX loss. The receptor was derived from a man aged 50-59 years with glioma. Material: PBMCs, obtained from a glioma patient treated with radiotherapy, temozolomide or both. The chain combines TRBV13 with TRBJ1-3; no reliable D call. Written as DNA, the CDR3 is TGTGCCAGCAGCTTATTCGGGCTTTCTGGAAACACCATATATTTT. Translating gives CASSLFGLSGNTIYF.